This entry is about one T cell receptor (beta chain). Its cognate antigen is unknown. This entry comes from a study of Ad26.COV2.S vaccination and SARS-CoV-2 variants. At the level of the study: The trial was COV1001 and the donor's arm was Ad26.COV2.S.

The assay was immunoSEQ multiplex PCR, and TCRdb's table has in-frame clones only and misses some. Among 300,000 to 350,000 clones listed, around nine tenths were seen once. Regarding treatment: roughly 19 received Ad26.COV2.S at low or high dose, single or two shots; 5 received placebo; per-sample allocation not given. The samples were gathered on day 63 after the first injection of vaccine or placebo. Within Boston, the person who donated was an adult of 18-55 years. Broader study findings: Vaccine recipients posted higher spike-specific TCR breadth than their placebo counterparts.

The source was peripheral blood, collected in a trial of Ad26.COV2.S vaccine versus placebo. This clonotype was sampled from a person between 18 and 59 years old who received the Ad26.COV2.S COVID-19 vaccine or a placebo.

The CDR3: CATSDWGTQGHYGYTF. The CDR3 DNA is TGTGCCACCAGTGATTGGGGGACACAGGGGCACTATGGCTACACCTTC. V usage is TRBV24-1 and J usage is TRBJ1-2; 7 nucleotides align to TRBD1. Germline lookup yields CDR1 KGHDR and CDR2 SFDVKD. The CDR3 extends over 16 amino acids. J lost 3 bases, V lost 2 bases, and 8 bases had no gene match.